This T cell receptor beta chain was captured by sequencing in a study of low-dose radiotherapy and immunotherapy resistance in tumors. The CDR3 totals 13 residues. From germline, CDR1 is GTSNPN and CDR2 SVGIG (reference sequence). TRAV and TRBV primers primed cDNA for both TCRalpha and TCRbeta. TCR amplification ran 15 to 20 PCR cycles using constant-region and V-primer adapter primers. Following isolation, mRNA was amplified via in vitro transcription. TCRdb called the reads again in MiXCR, with one record for every CDR3 protein. The data show under 11,000 distinct CDR3 sequences, with less than 75% seen just once and approximately 12% held by the top ten. Donors received nivolumab, ipilimumab, aspirin, low-dose cyclophosphamide and low-dose radiotherapy.

This TCR was sampled from a human donor with advanced metastatic prostate, ovarian, gallbladder or colorectal cancer (not recorded which). This table probably holds off-target reads from a library built for another chain. The rearrangement joins TRBV30 to TRBJ1-5, with TRBD1 as a possible D gene (5 bases). Here the CDR3 DNA reads TGTGCATTGGAGTCCGGGGCGGATCAGCCCCAGCATTTT. The encoded protein is CALESGADQPQHF. Combining the CDR3 with reference TRBV30 and TRBJ1-5 gives the whole variable domain SQTIHQWPATLVQPVGSPLSLECTVEGTSNPNLYWYRQAAGRGLQLLFYSVGIGQISSEVPQNLSASRPQDRQFILSSKKLLLSDSGFYLCALESGADQPQHFGDGTRLSIL.